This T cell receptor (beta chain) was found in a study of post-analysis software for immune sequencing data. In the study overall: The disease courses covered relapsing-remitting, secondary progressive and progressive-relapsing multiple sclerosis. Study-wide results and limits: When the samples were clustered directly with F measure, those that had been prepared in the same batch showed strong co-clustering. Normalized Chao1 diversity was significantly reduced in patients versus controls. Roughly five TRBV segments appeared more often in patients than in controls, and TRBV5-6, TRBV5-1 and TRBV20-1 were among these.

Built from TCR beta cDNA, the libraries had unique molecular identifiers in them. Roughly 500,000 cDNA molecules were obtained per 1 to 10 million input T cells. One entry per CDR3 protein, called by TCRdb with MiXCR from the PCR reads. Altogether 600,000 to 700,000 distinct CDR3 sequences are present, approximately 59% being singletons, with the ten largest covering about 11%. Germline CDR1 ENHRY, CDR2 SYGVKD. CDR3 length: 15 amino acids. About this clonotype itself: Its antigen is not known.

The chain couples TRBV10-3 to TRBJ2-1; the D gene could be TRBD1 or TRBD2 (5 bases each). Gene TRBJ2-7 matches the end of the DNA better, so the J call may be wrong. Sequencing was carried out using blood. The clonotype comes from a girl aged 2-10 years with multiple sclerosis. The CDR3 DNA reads TGTGCCATCAGTGAAGTCCGGGGCTCCTACAATGAGCAGTACTTC. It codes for CAISEVRGSYNEQYF.